This entry features one T cell receptor (beta chain) sequence. Its target is not known. Produced via immunoSEQ multiplex PCR; TCRdb's table is partial and in-frame only. The repertoire has under 35,000 clones, about 90% of them found once; the top ten carry over 3.5%. This sample was included in a study of T cells in localized non-small cell lung cancer. Between the trimmed V and J ends, which lost 6 bases and 11 bases, there was a span of 8 bases. Germline-derived CDR1 and CDR2 are SNHLY and FYNNEI. This CDR3 is built from 10 residues. General study results and limits: Appearance in adjacent lung was seen for a median around 60 of the top 100 tumor clones. Clonality of T cells reached its maximum in uninvolved adjacent lung, surpassing tumor. A higher density of T cells in blood coincided with extended overall survival. Because sequencing included only one region (of the tumor), heterogeneity remains possible.

The sequence was obtained from a woman aged 35 to 75 with stage III lung adenocarcinoma. This chain connects TRBV2 to TRBJ2-1; D remains unclear. Sequenced material: peripheral blood mononuclear cells, taken before any cancer treatment. The DNA for the CDR3 is TGTGCCAGCAGCGAGGACCAGCAGTTCTTC. This translates into CASSEDQQFF.